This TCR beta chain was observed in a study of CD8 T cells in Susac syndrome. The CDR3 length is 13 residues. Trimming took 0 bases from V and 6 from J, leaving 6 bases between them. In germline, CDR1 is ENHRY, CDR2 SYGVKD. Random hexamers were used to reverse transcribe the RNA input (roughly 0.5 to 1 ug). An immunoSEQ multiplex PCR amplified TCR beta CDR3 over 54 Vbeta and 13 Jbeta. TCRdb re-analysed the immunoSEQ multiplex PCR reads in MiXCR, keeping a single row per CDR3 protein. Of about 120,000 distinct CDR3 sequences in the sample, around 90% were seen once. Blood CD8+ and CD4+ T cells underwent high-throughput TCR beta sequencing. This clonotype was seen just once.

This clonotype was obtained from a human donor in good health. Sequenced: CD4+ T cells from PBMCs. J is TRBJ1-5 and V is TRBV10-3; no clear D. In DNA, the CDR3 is TGTGCCATCAGTGAGTCGACCGGTCAGCCCCAGCATTTT. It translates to CAISESTGQPQHF.